This T cell receptor beta chain was sequenced in a study of blood T cells in healthy people across ages. General study points: Per million T cells, TCR beta diversity dropped roughly linearly as age increased.

Caucasian individuals from Russia who were healthy and aged about 6 to 95 acted as donors. Each donor had around 10 milliliters of peripheral blood drawn. For this clonotype: Its specificity is not known.

Trimming removed 1 base from V and 3 bases from J, with 17 bases in between. Looked up from germline, CDR1 is SNHLY and CDR2 is FYNNEI. The CDR3 spans 17 residues. With a J-beta primer mix and a sample-barcoded 5' primer, a second PCR ran about 7 to 12 cycles. TCRdb re-analysed the 5' RACE reads in MiXCR, keeping a single row per CDR3 protein. The sample carries roughly 1,300,000 distinct CDR3 sequences, almost 60% recorded once. This chain joins TRBV2 and TRBJ2-3, with D possibly being TRBD1 (6 bases). Material for sequencing was blood. The TCR was taken from a man younger than 35 in good health. CDR3 sequence reads: CASSEGIGTGSTDTQYF. The CDR3, as DNA: TGTGCCAGCAGTGAAGGTATTGGAACAGGGTCTACAGATACGCAGTATTTT.